This T cell receptor beta chain emerged from a study of T cells in Graves' hyperthyroidism and ophthalmopathy. Ophthalmopathy patients showed a Clinical Activity Score of at least 3, NOSPECS grade of at least 4 and duration under 3 months. A patient was excluded if there was uncontrolled infection, other autoimmune disease, pregnancy or lactation. In this sample, this clonotype turned up many times. Amplification yielded TCR beta CDR3 regions, with RNA transcripts as the source. During a first-round RT-PCR of the TCR CDR3, the HTBI primer set was used. TCRdb recomputed calls from the multiplex PCR reads with MiXCR, one row per CDR3 protein. The table records hundreds of thousands of distinct CDR3 sequences, roughly 23% of them present only once. In germline, CDR1 is KGHSH, CDR2 LQKENI. This CDR3 has 14 residues. V shed 8 bases, J shed 1 base, and the junction held 7 bases outside the gene matches.

The rearrangement links TRBV18 to TRBJ1-1, with TRBD1 matching over 7 bases. The sequenced material came from blood. The TCR was taken from a woman in her 70s with Graves' ophthalmopathy. CDR3 loop: CASSPRQGNTEAFF. For the CDR3, the DNA is TGTGCCAGCAGCCCCAGACAGGGGAACACTGAAGCTTTCTTT. Combining the CDR3 with reference TRBV18 and TRBJ1-1 gives the whole variable domain NAGVMQNPRHLVRRRGQEARLRCSPMKGHSHVYWYRQLPEEGLKFMVYLQKENIIDESGMPKERFSAEFPKEGPSILRIQQVVRGDSAAYFCASSPRQGNTEAFFGQGTRLTVV.